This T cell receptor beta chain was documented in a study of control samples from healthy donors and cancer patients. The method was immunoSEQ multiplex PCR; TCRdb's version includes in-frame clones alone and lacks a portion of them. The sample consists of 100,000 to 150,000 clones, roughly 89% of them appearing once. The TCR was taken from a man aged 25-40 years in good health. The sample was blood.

The chain's CDR3 is CASSYKVPPWNSPLHF. CDR3 nucleotide sequence: TGTGCCAGCAGTTACAAAGTTCCTCCCTGGAATTCACCCCTCCACTTT. The rearrangement joins TRBV6-5 to TRBJ1-6; D not resolved. V was cut by 2 bases and J by 7 bases, with 15 bases left in between. Germline V gene data show CDR1 as MNHEY and CDR2 as SVGAGI. CDR3 length equals 16 residues.